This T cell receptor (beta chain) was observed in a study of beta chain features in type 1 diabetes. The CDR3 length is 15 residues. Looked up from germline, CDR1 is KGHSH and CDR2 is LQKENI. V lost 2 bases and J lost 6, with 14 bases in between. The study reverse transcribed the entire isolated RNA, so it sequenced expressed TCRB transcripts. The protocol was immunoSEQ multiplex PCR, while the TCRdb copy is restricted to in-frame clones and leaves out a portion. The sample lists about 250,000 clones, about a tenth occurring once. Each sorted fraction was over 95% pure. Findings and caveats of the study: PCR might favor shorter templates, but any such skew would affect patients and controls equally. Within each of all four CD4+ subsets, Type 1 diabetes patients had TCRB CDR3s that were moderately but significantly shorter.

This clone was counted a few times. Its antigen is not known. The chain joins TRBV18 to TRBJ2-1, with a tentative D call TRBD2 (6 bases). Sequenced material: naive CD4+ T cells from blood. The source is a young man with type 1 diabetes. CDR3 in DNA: TGTGCCAGCTCACCAATAGTCCGGAGGGCCAATGAGCAGTTCTTC. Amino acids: CASSPIVRRANEQFF.